This T cell receptor (beta chain) comes out of a study of blood T cell repertoires in COVID-19. V was pared by 9 bases and J by 6 bases, with 6 bases of the junction left unmatched. Germline CDR1 KGHSH, CDR2 LQKENI. CDR3 length: 14 residues. Among Cohort 3 donors, those recovered had two negative PCRs, clearance, or symptom resolution. Assay: immunoSEQ multiplex PCR; the TCRdb copy retains only in-frame clones and omits some. The sample contains 310,000 or so clones, around 86% of which appear only once. This clone was counted a few times. The chain is built from TRBV18 and TRBJ1-6, with 9 bases that match TRBD1. The clonotype comes from a young woman who had recovered from COVID-19. The sequenced material came from PBMCs or T cells enriched from blood (not recorded which). The CDR3 spells CASNVGQGNSPLHF. The CDR3 bases are TGTGCCAGTAACGTGGGACAGGGTAATTCACCCCTCCACTTT.